This T cell receptor (beta chain) was sequenced during a study of tumor and adjacent non-tumor tissue in lung cancer. The template was RNA from unsorted bulk tissue. The normal lung tissue was taken more than 3 cm from the tumor edge. A modified ARM-PCR protocol with three rounds of nested PCR amplified TCRbeta. TCRdb recomputed calls from the multiplex PCR reads with MiXCR, one row per CDR3 protein. The repertoire includes about 90,000 distinct CDR3 sequences, under 80% of them detected once, and just over 20% sits in the top ten. This receptor was identified in a woman aged 50 to 60 with non-small cell lung cancer. The sample taken for sequencing was distant non-tumor lung tissue.

The CDR3 DNA follows: TGTGCCAGTTGCTTGGGTAGGGGGCTGACTGAAGCTTTCTTT. It specifies CASCLGRGLTEAFF. This sequence joins TRBV7-8 and TRBJ1-1; 7 nucleotides match TRBD1. The CDR3 loop spans 14 amino acids. With 9 bases clipped from V and 5 bases from J, the junction kept 12 bases outside the gene matches. In germline, CDR1 is SGHVS, CDR2 FQNEAQ.